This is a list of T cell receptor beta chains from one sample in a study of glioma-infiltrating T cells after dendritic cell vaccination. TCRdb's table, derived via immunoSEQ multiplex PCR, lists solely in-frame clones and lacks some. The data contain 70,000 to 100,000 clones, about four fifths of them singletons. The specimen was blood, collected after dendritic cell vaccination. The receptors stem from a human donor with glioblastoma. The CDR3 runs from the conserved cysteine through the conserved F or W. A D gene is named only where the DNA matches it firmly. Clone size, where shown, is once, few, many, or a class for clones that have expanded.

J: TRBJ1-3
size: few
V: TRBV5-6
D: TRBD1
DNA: TGTGCCAGCAGCTCGGACAGGGGGCTTGGAAACACCATATATTTT
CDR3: CASSSDRGLGNTIYF

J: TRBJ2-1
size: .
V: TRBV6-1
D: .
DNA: TGTGCCAGCAGTGATGGGGGCGAGCAGTTCTTC
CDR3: CASSDGGEQFF

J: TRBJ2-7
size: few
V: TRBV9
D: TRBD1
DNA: TGTGCCAGCAGCGTAAGGGGACAGGGTGACGAGCAGTACTTC
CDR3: CASSVRGQGDEQYF

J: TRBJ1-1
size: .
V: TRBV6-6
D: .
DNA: TGTGCCAGCAGCCCCCGGGGGGCGGGGGGTACTGAAGCTTTCTTT
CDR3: CASSPRGAGGTEAFF

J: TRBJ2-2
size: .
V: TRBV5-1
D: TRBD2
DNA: TGCGCCAGCAGCTCGGAACTAGCGGGGGACCCTACCGGGGAGCTGTTTTTT
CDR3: CASSSELAGDPTGELFF

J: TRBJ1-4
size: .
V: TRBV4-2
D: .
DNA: TGTGCCAGCAGCCAAGATGGGGGGGATGGAGAAAAACTGTTTTTT
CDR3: CASSQDGGDGEKLFF

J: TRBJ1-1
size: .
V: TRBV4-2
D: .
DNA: TGTGCCAGCAGCCAAGATCCCGGGCGGGGGGAATTGAACACTGAAGCTTTCTTT
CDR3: CASSQDPGRGELNTEAFF

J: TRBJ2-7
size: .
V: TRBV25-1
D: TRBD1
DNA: TGTGCCAGCAGTGTGGACAGGGGGACCTACGAGCAGTACTTC
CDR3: CASSVDRGTYEQYF

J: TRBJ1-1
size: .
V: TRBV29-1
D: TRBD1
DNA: TGCAGCGTTATGACAGGGCCATACACTGAAGCTTTCTTT
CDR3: CSVMTGPYTEAFF

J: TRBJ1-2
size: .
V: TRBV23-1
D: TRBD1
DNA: TGCGCCAGCGGCAAACAGGGGAACTATGGCTACACCTTC
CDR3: CASGKQGNYGYTF

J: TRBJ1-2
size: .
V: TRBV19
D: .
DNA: TGTGCCAGTATGGACTACGCGGGCTATGGCTACACCTTC
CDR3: CASMDYAGYGYTF

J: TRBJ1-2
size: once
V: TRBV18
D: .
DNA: TGTGCCAGCTCACCAGTACAGCCCCTTAACTATGGCTACACCTTC
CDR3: CASSPVQPLNYGYTF

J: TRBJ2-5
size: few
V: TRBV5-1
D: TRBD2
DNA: TGCGCCAGCAGCTCCTCCGAACTAGCGGGGTTAGAGACCCAGTACTTC
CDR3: CASSSSELAGLETQYF

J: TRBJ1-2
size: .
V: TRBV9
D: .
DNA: TGTGCCAGCAGCGTAGGAGGGGAGGGTGGCTATGGCTACACCTTC
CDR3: CASSVGGEGGYGYTF

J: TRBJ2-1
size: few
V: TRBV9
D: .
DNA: TGTGCCAGCAGCGTACGGGTCTCAGCGGGCTACAATGAGCAGTTCTTC
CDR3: CASSVRVSAGYNEQFF

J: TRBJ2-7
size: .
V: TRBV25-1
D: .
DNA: TGTGCCAGCACTGAGGGGCACGGGCAGTACTTC
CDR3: CASTEGHGQYF

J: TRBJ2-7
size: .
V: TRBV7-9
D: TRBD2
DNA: TGTGCCAGCAGCTTGACTAGCGGGGTATCCTACGAGCAGTACTTC
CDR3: CASSLTSGVSYEQYF

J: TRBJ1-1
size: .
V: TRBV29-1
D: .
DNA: TGCAGCGTTGAAGTCCCTCAGTGGGGGGAGAACACTGAAGCTTTCTTT
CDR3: CSVEVPQWGENTEAFF